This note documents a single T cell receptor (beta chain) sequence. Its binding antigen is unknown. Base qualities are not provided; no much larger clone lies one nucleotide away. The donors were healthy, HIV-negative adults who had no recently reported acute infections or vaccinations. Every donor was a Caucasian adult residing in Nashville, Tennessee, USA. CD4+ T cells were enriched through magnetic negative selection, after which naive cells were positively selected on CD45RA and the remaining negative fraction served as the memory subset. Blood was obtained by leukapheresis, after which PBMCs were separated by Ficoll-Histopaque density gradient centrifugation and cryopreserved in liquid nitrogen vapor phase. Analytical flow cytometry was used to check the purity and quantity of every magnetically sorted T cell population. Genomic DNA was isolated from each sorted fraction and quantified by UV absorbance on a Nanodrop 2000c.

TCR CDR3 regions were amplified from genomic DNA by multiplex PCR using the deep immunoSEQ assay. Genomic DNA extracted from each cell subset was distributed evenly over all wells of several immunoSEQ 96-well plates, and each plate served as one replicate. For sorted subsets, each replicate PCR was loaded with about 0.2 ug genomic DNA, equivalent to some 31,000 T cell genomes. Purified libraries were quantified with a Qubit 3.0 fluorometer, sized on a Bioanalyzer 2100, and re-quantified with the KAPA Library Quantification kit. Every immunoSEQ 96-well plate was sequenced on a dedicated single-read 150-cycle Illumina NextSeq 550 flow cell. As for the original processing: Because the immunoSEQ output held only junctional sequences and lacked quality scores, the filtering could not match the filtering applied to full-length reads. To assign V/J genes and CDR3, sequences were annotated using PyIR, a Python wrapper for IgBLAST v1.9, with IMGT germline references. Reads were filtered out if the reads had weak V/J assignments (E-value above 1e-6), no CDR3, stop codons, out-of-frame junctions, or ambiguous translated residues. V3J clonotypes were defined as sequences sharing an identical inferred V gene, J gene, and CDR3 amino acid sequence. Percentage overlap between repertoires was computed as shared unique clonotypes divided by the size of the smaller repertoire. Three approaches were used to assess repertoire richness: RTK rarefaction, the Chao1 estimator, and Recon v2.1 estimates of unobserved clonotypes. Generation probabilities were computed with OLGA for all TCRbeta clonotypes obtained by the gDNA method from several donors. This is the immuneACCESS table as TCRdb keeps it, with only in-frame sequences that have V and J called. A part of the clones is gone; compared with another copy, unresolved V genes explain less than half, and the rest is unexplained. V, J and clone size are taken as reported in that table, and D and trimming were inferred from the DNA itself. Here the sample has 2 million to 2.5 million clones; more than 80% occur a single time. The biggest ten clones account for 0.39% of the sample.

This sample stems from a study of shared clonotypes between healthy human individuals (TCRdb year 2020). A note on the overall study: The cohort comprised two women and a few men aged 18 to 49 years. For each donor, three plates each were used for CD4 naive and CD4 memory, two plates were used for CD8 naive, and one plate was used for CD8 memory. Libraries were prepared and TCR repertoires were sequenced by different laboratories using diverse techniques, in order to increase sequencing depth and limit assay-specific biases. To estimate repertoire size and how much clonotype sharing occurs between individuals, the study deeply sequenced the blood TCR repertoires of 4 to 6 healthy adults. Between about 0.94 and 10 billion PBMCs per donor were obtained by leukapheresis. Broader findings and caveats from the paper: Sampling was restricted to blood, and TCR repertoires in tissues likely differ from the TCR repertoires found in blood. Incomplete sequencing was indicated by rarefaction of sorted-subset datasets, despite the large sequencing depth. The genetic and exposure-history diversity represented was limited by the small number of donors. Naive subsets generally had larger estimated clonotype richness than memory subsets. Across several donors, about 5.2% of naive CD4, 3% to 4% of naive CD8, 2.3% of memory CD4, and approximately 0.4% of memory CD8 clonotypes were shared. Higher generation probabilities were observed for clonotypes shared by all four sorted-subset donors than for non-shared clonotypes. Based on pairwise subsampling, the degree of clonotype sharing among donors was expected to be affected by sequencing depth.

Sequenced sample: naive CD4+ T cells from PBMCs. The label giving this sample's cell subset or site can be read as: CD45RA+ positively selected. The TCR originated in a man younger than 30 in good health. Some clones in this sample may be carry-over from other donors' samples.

The DNA is as follows: TGTGCCAGCAGCCCCCAGGGCTGGGGATACAATGAGCAGTTCTTC. It specifies CASSPQGWGYNEQFF. Here the chain combines TRBV28 and TRBJ2-1; the D region possibly corresponds to TRBD1 (5 bases align). V loses 6 bases of germline sequence and J loses 4 bases, and the interval between the two ends is 16 bases. Measured from the cysteine to the phenylalanine, the CDR3 is 15 residues long. Only the CDR3 region is kept as DNA, spanning 45 bases read in frame from base 1. From the germline V gene, CDR1 is MDHEN and CDR2 is SYDVKM.